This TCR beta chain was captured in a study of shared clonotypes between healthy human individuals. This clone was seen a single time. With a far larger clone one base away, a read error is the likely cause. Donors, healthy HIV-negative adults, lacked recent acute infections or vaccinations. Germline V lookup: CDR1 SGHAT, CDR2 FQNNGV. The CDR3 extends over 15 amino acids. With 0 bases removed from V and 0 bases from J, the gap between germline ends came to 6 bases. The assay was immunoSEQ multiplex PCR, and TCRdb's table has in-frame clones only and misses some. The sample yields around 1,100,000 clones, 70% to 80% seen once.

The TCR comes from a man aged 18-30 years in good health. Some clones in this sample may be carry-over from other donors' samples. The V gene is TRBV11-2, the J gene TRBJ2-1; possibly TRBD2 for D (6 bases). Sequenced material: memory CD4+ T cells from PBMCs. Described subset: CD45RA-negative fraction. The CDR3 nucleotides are TGTGCCAGCAGCTTAGACGGGGGCTCCTACAATGAGCAGTTCTTC. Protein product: CASSLDGGSYNEQFF.